This T cell receptor (beta chain) was obtained from a study of technical replicates of blood from four donors. Germline CDR1 is SNHLY and CDR2 is FYNNEI. The trim removed 7 bases at V and 3 bases at J, leaving 18 bases unmatched. CDR3 length: 17 residues. Profiling relied on immunoSEQ multiplex PCR, and the TCRdb table lists in-frame clones only, not all of them. Counted here are 85,000 to 90,000 clones, 85% to 95% occurring once; the ten biggest clones make up about 0.24%. The sample taken for sequencing was T cells isolated from PBMCs. This TCR derives from a human donor in good health. The chain joins TRBV2 to TRBJ2-7; 7 nucleotides line up with TRBD1. The chain's CDR3 is CASTQKRGLARVYEQYF. CDR3 sequence (DNA): TGTGCCAGCACTCAAAAGAGGGGGCTCGCTAGGGTCTACGAGCAGTACTTC.